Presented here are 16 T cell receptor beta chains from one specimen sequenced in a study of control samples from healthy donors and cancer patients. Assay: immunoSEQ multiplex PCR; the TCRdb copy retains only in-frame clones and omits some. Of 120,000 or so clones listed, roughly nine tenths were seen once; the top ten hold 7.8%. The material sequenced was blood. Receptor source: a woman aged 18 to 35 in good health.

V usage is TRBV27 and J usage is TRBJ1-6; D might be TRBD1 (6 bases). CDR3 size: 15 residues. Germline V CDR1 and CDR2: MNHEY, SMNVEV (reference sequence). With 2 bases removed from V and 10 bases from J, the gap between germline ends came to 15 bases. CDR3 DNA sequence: TGTGCCAGCAGTTTACTGGGGGGCGCTAAGTCACCCCTCCACTTT. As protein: CASSLLGGAKSPLHF.

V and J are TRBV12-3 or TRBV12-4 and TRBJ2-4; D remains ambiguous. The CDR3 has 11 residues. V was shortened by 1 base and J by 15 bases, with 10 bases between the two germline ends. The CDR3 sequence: CASSLGGRRYF. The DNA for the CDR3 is TGTGCCAGCAGTTTAGGTGGAAGGCGGTACTTC.

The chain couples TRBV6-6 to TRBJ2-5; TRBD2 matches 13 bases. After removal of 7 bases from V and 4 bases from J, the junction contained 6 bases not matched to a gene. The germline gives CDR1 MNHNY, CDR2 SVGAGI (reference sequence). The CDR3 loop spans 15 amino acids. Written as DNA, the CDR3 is TGTGCCAGCAAGCGGACTAGCGGGAGTCGAGAGACCCAGTACTTC. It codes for CASKRTSGSRETQYF.

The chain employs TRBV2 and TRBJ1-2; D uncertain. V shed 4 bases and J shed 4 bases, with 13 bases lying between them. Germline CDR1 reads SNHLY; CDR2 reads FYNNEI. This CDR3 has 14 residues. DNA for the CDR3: TGTGCCAGCAGTGGTCAGACGGAAATCTATGGCTACACCTTC. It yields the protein CASSGQTEIYGYTF. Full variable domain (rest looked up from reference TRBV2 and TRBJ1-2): EPEVTQTPSHQVTQMGQEVILRCVPISNHLYFYWYRQILGQKVEFLVSFYNNEISEKSEIFDDQFSVERPDGSNFTLKIRSTKLEDSAMYFCASSGQTEIYGYTFGSGTRLTVV.

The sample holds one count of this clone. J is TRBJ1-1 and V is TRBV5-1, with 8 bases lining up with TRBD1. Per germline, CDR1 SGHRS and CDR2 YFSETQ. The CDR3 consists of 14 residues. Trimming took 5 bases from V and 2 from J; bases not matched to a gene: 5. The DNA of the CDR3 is TGCGCCAGCAGTTCCAGGGGGCAAAACACTGAAGCTTTCTTT. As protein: CASSSRGQNTEAFF.

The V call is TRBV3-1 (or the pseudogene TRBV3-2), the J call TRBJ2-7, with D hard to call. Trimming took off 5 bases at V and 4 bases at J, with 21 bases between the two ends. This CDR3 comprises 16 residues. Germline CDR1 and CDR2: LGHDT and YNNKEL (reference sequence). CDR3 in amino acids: CASSARTGYSTYEQYF. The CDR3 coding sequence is TGTGCCAGCAGCGCACGGACCGGCTACTCTACGTACGAGCAGTACTTC.

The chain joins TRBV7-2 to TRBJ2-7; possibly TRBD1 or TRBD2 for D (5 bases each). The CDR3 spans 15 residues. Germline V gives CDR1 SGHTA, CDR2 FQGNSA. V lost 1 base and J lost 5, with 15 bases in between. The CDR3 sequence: CASSLGGEFVHEQYF. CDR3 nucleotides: TGTGCCAGCAGCTTAGGAGGGGAATTCGTCCACGAGCAGTACTTC.

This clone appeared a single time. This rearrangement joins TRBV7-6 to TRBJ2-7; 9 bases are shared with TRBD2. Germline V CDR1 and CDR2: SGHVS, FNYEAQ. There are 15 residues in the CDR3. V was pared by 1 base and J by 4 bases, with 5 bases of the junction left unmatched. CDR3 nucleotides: TGTGCCAGCAGCTTAGGAGGCGGGGGGGGATACGAGCAGTACTTC. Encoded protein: CASSLGGGGGYEQYF.

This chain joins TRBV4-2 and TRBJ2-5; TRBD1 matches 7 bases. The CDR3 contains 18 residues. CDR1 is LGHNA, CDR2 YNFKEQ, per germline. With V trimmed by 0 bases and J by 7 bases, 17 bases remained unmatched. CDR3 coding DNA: TGTGCCAGCAGCCAAGAGCACCGGAGCCAGGGGGTCTTAGGGACCCAGTACTTC. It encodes CASSQEHRSQGVLGTQYF.

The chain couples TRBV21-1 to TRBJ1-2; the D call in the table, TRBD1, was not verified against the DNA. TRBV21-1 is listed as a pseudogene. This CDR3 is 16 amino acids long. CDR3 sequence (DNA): TGTGCCAGCAGCAAAGAATTGGGACAGGGGCTCTATGGCTACACCTTC. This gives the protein CASSKELGQGLYGYTF.

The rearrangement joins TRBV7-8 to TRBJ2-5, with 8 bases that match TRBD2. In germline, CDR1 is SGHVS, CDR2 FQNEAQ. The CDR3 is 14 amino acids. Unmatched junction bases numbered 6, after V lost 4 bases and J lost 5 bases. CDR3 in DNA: TGTGCCAGCAGCTCTTGGACTAGCCATGAGACCCAGTACTTC. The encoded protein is CASSSWTSHETQYF.

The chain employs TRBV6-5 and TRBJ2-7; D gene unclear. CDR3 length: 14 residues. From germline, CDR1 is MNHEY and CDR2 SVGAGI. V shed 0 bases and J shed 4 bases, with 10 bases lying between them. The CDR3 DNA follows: TGTGCCAGCAGTTACTCGGCCCCTGGGTACGAGCAGTACTTC. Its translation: CASSYSAPGYEQYF.

CDR3 in DNA: TGTGCCAGCAGCTTTACGAACGCCGAGACCCAGTACTTC. Translated: CASSFTNAETQYF. This chain joins TRBV7-3 and TRBJ2-5; D is undetermined. CDR3 length equals 13 residues. Germline CDR1 SGHTA, CDR2 FQGTGA. V shed 3 bases and J shed 5 bases, with 10 bases lying between them.

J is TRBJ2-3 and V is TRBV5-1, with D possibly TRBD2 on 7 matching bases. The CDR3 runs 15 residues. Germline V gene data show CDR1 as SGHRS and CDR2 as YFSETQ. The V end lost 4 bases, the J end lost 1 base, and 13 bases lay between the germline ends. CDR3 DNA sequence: TGCGCCAGCAGCACGGGGGGCCTGGGCACAGATACGCAGTATTTT. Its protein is CASSTGGLGTDTQYF.

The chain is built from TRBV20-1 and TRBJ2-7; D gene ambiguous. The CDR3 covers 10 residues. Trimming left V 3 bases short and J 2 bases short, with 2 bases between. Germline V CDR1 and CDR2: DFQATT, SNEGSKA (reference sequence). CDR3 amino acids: CSASTYEQYF. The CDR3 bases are TGCAGTGCTAGTACCTACGAGCAGTACTTC.

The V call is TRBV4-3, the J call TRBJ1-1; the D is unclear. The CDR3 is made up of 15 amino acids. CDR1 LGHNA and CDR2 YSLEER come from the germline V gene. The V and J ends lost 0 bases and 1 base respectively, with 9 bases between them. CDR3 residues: CASSQEHRWNTEAFF. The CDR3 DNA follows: TGCGCCAGCAGCCAAGAGCATAGGTGGAACACTGAAGCTTTCTTT.